This T cell receptor beta chain was sequenced in a study of blood T cell repertoires in COVID-19. For the study at large: PBMCs, B-cell-depleted T cells, or T cells were the source of the cDNA or gDNA that made up the material.

The CDR3 runs 14 residues. The V gene's germline CDR1 is MNHEY and CDR2 SMNVEV (reference sequence). With 4 bases clipped from V and 3 bases from J, the junction kept 2 bases outside the gene matches. Here immunoSEQ multiplex PCR was the method, and the copy in TCRdb shows in-frame clones only, minus some. The table lists about 220,000 clones, around 84% of them singletons. J is TRBJ2-5 and V is TRBV27; 10 bases fit TRBD2. Sequencing was performed on PBMCs or T cells enriched from blood (not recorded which). The TCR was taken from a woman in her thirties or forties who had recovered from COVID-19. The CDR3 is CASSYTSGEETQYF. The CDR3 nucleotides read TGTGCCAGCAGTTATACTAGCGGGGAAGAGACCCAGTACTTC.